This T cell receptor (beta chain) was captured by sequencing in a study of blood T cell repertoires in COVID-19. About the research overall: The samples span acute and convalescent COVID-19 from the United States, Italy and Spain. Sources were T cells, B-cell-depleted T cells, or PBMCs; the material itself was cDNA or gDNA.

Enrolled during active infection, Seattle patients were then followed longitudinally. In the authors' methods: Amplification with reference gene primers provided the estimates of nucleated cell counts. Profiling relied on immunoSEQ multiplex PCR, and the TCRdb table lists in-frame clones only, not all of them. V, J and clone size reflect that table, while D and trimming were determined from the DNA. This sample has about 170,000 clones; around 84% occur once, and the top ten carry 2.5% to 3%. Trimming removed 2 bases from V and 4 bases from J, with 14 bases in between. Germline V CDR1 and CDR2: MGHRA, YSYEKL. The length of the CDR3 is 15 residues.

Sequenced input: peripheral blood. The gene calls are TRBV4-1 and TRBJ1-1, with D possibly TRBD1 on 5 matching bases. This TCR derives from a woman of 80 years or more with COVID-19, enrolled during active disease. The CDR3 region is CASSQPLGGITEAFF. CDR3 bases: TGCGCCAGCAGCCAACCCCTGGGGGGAATCACTGAAGCTTTCTTT.